The sequence of this T cell receptor beta chain was determined in a study of blood T cell repertoires in COVID-19. In the study overall: Donors in the United States, Italy and Spain gave samples during acute or convalescent COVID-19. Sources were T cells, B-cell-depleted T cells, or PBMCs; the material itself was cDNA or gDNA.

The germline V gene has CDR1 MNHEY and CDR2 SMNVEV (reference sequence). There are 14 residues in the CDR3. Trimming removed 1 base from V and 1 base from J; junction bases left unmatched: 1. The authors' processing: Cell counts per sample came from amplifying reference gene primers. Clones were sequenced by immunoSEQ multiplex PCR, and TCRdb holds only the in-frame ones, with some missing. For V, J and clone size, that table is used; D and trimming come from the DNA. The data hold 150,000 to 180,000 clones, with roughly 80% observed a single time. The clonotype was recovered from a woman at least 80 years old with acute or convalescent COVID-19. The sequenced material came from peripheral blood. This rearrangement joins TRBV27 to TRBJ2-7; 7 bases align to TRBD2. As DNA, the CDR3 is TGTGCCAGCAGTTTATGGGGGGGTTCCTACGAGCAGTACTTC. Its translation is CASSLWGGSYEQYF.